Included here is one T cell receptor (beta chain) sequence, with context. The data were taken from a study of blood T cell repertoires in COVID-19. Overall study context: T cells, B-cell-depleted T cells, or PBMCs provided the cDNA or gDNA that served as material.

Original processing methods: The assay estimated nucleated cells by amplifying reference gene primers. Generated by immunoSEQ multiplex PCR, the TCRdb table keeps only in-frame clones and is missing some. V, J and clone size are taken as reported in that table, and D and trimming were inferred from the DNA itself. The table records 120,000 or so clones, approximately 71% of them present only once. The CDR3 consists of 14 residues. Trimming stripped 6 bases from V and 0 bases from J, with 9 bases between. Germline V gives CDR1 LNHDA, CDR2 SQIVND (reference sequence). The sample taken for sequencing was peripheral blood. The TCR sequence derives from a human donor in a cohort sampled during active COVID-19. This chain links TRBV19 with TRBJ1-3; D is perhaps TRBD1 (6 bases). In DNA form, the CDR3 reads TGTGCCAGTAGCCGACAGGTCTCTGGAAACACCATATATTTT. Translated: CASSRQVSGNTIYF.